The clone carrying this TCR beta chain was counted between two and nine times. Its target is not known. The V gene's germline CDR1 is DFQATT and CDR2 SNEGSKA (reference sequence). V lost 6 bases, J lost 8 bases, and 16 bases lay in between. The CDR3 sequence is 12 residues long. This sample is part of a study of T cells in Graves' hyperthyroidism and ophthalmopathy. What was amplified from RNA transcripts were TCR beta CDR3 regions. The primer set for the first-round RT-PCR of the TCR CDR3 was HTBI. MiXCR, run by TCRdb on the multiplex PCR reads, gives a single entry per CDR3 protein. The data contain 250,000 or so distinct CDR3 sequences, about 16% of them singletons. Findings and caveats of the study: Most clonotypes that expanded in the thyroid above 0.001 also showed up in blood.

Specimen: blood. The chain recombines TRBV20-1 with TRBJ1-1; D is unresolved. This clonotype was sampled from a woman in her forties or fifties with Graves' hyperthyroidism that later progressed to Graves' ophthalmopathy. The CDR3 nucleotides are TGCAGTGCACTTAACTCAGGTTCGGAAGCTTTCTTT. This gives the protein CSALNSGSEAFF.